This T cell receptor (beta chain) is from a study of T cells in Graves' hyperthyroidism and ophthalmopathy. The CDR3 runs to 10 residues. The V end was cut by 2 bases, the J end by 5 bases, with 1 base between. Germline V gene data show CDR1 as MRHNA and CDR2 as SNTAGT. RNA transcripts were the template for amplifying TCR beta CDR3 regions. HTBI primers were employed in a first-round RT-PCR of the TCR CDR3. TCRdb analysed the multiplex PCR reads with MiXCR anew, one entry per CDR3 protein. The sample yields around 250,000 distinct CDR3 sequences, approximately 25% seen once. The sample holds many counts of this clonotype. Given a much more abundant clone one base away, this may be a read error.

The sequence derives from a woman aged 40 to 50 with Graves' ophthalmopathy. Source material: blood. The chain combines TRBV6-4 with TRBJ2-7, with no clear D. The CDR3 region is CASSDHEQYF. The DNA of the CDR3 is TGTGCCAGCAGTGACCACGAGCAGTACTTC.